Listed below are T cell receptor beta chains from one sample, sequenced in a study of blood T cell repertoires in COVID-19. This table comes from immunoSEQ multiplex PCR, and its TCRdb copy is limited to in-frame clones, with some not included. Seen here are about 220,000 clones, roughly four fifths observed once, and the top ten hold around 5%. What was sequenced was peripheral blood. These receptors originate from a woman in her 70s with acute or convalescent COVID-19. Each CDR3 is given with its conserved first and last residue. D genes are given only for firm matches.

v_gene,j_gene,d_gene,CDR3nt,CDR3aa
TRBV23-1,TRBJ2-1,TRBD1,TGCGCCAGCAGTCACATCGGGACAGGGGTAATTGCCGATAACTACAATGAGCAGTTCTTC,CASSHIGTGVIADNYNEQFF
TRBV6-5,TRBJ1-1,NA,TGTGCCAGCAGTCTCGACGGGTTTAACACTGAAGCTTTCTTT,CASSLDGFNTEAFF
TRBV5-1,TRBJ2-3,NA,TGCGCCAGCAGCCCCCGACAGAGCACAGATACGCAGTATTTT,CASSPRQSTDTQYF
TRBV18,TRBJ1-5,NA,TGTGCCAGCTCACCACCGAACAGGAGGGGACAGCCCCAGCATTTT,CASSPPNRRGQPQHF
TRBV4-3,TRBJ1-5,NA,TGCGCCAGCAGCCCCAGGGTCGGCCAGCCCCAGCATTTT,CASSPRVGQPQHF
TRBV7-8,TRBJ1-4,TRBD1,TGTGCCAGCAGCATTGGGACAGTTAATGAAAAACTGTTTTTT,CASSIGTVNEKLFF
TRBV19,TRBJ1-4,NA,TGTGCCAGTAGTCGCCTGGCGGGGGCGGAGGAAAAACTGTTTTTT,CASSRLAGAEEKLFF
TRBV10-2,TRBJ1-5,NA,TGCGCCAGCAGTGAGGGGGGCCCCGGTCGGCCCCAGCATTTT,CASSEGGPGRPQHF
TRBV28,TRBJ1-2,NA,TGTGCCAGCAGTTCCCAGTACGCCTACACCTTC,CASSSQYAYTF
TRBV7-2,TRBJ1-1,NA,TGTGCCAGCAGCGCCCAAGCCCGTAACACTGAAGCTTTCTTT,CASSAQARNTEAFF
TRBV7-9,TRBJ2-3,TRBD2,TGTGCCAGCAGCCCCCTGCTAGCGGAGGGCACAGATACGCAGTATTTT,CASSPLLAEGTDTQYF
TRBV5-1,TRBJ2-2,TRBD1,TGCGCCAGCAGCCTGAGGGCAGGGGGCACCGGGGAGCTGTTTTTT,CASSLRAGGTGELFF